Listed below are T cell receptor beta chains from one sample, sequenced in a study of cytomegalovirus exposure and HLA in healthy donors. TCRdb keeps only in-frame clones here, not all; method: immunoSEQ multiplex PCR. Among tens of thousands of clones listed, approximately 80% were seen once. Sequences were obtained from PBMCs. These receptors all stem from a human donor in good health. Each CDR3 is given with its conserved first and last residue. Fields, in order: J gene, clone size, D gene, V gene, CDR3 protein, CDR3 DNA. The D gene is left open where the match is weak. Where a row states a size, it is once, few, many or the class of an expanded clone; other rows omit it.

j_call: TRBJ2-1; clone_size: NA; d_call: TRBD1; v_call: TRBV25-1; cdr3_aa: CASSNRTGRPYNEQFF; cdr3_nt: TGTGCCAGCTCTAACAGGACAGGCCGACCTTACAATGAGCAGTTCTTC
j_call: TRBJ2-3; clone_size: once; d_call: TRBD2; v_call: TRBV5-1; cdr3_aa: CASSLDTSGGATQYF; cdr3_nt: TGCGCCAGCAGCCTCGATACTAGCGGGGGGGCTACGCAGTATTTT
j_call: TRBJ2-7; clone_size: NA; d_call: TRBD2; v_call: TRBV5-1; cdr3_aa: CASSLTSEDEQYF; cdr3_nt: TGCGCCAGCAGCTTGACTAGCGAGGACGAGCAGTACTTC
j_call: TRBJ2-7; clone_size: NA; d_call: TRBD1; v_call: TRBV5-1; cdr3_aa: CASSWTGDEQYF; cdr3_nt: TGCGCCAGCAGCTGGACAGGGGACGAGCAGTACTTC
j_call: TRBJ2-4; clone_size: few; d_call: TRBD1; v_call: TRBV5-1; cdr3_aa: CASSLGTQGAAKNIQYF; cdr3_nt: TGCGCCAGCAGCTTGGGGACACAGGGGGCGGCCAAAAACATTCAGTACTTC
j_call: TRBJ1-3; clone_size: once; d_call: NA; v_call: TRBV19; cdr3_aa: CASSLTGDSGNTIYF; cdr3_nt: TGTGCCAGTAGTTTGACAGGCGACTCTGGAAACACCATATATTTT
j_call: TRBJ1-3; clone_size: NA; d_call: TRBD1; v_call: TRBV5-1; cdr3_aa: CASTETGGGNTIYF; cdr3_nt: TGCGCCAGCACCGAGACAGGGGGAGGAAACACCATATATTTT
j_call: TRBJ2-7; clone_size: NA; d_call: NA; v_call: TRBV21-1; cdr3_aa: CASRKGRGQAYEQYF; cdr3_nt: TGTGCCAGCCGAAAGGGGCGGGGACAGGCCTACGAGCAGTACTTC
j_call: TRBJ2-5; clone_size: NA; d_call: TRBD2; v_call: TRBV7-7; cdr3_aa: CASSLAGGTQYF; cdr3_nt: TGTGCTAGCAGCTTAGCGGGGGGGACCCAGTACTTC
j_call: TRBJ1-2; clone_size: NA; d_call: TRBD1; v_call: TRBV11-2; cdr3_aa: CASSLISRQGFVPF; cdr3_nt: TGTGCCAGCAGCTTAATTAGTCGACAGGGCTTTGTCCCTTTC
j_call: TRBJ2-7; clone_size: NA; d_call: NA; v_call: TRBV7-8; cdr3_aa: CASSLDGRGVEQYF; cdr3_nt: TGTGCCAGCAGCTTAGACGGCAGGGGGGTCGAGCAGTACTTC
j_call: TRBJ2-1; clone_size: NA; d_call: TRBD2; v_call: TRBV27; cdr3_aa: CASSPTSPFRYNEQFF; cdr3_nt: TGTGCCAGCAGCCCGACTAGCCCCTTCAGATACAATGAGCAGTTCTTC
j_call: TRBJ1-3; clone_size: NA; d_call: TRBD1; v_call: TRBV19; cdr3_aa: CATRTGDSSGNTIYF; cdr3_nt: TGTGCCACCCGGACAGGGGACTCCTCTGGAAACACCATATATTTT